These 3 T cell receptor beta chains were sequenced from one sample in a study of early T cells in non-severe SARS-CoV-2 infection. From the 5' RACE reads, TCRdb called clonotypes with MiXCR, one entry per CDR3 protein. This table holds tens of thousands of distinct CDR3 sequences, 12% found once. The sequenced sample was whole blood. The source is an adult who was a healthcare worker with PCR-confirmed SARS-CoV-2 infection or an uninfected control (not recorded which).

This clonotype was counted many times. This sequence joins TRBV11-2 and TRBJ2-1; 7 bases are shared with TRBD2. Germline trimming cut 4 bases from V and 7 bases from J; bases unmatched to any gene: 13. Germline V gene lookup returns CDR1 SGHAT and CDR2 FQNNGV. The CDR3 length is 16 residues. CDR3 in amino acids: CASSSSLGEGLNEQFF. The CDR3 DNA reads as TGTGCCAGCAGCTCTTCACTGGGGGAGGGCCTTAATGAGCAGTTCTTC.

The genes are TRBV9 and TRBJ1-2, with D possibly matching TRBD1 (5 bases). Trimming stripped 1 base from V and 4 bases from J, with 14 bases between. This CDR3 contains 15 residues. Germline lookup yields CDR1 SGDLS and CDR2 YYNGEE. The CDR3 region is CASSVSGGSFYGYTF. The DNA for the CDR3 is TGTGCCAGCAGCGTAAGCGGGGGGAGTTTCTATGGCTACACCTTC.

This clonotype was found a few times. CDR3 nucleotides: TGTGCCAGCAGCGTATCTTTAAATTCACCCCTCCACTTT. Encoded protein: CASSVSLNSPLHF. This chain uses TRBV7-2 with TRBJ1-6; D is uncertain. This CDR3 has 13 amino acids. Germline CDR1 is SGHTA and CDR2 is FQGNSA. V shed 5 bases and J shed 7 bases, with 9 bases lying between them.